Following are 21 T cell receptor beta chains from one sample sequenced in a study of patients and donors after allogeneic stem cell transplantation. TCRdb fed the RT-PCR reads into MiXCR, producing one record per CDR3 protein. The sample lists about 960,000 distinct CDR3 sequences; about a sixth were seen once. Sequencing input: blood, either unsorted or a sorted T cell fraction (not recorded which). The receptors were gathered from a human donor who was either an allogeneic HSCT recipient or a stem cell or donor lymphocyte infusion donor (not recorded which). It is not recorded whose cells these are; they may come from a transplant donor.

This clonotype appeared many times. The J gene is TRBJ2-1, the V gene TRBV12-3 or TRBV12-4; possibly TRBD1 for D (6 bases). The CDR3 consists of 15 residues. Trimming removed 6 bases at V and 4 bases at J, with 16 bases between. In nucleotides, the CDR3 is TGTGCCAGCAGGCCCCTCCGGGACAATTACAATGAGCAGTTCTTC. Amino acids: CASRPLRDNYNEQFF.

The rearrangement joins TRBV7-8 to TRBJ2-7; 8 nucleotides align to TRBD2. Germline CDR1 SGHVS, CDR2 FQNEAQ. The CDR3 totals 14 residues. Unmatched junction bases numbered 8, after V lost 4 bases and J lost 6 bases. CDR3 in amino acids: CASSSLTSVGEQYF. DNA of the CDR3: TGTGCCAGCAGCTCCCTGACTAGCGTCGGCGAGCAGTACTTC.

This sequence joins TRBV15 and TRBJ1-5, with D tentatively TRBD1 (5 bases). The CDR3 runs 16 residues. Looked up from germline, CDR1 is LNHNV and CDR2 is YYDKDF (reference sequence). V dropped 3 bases and J dropped 0 bases, with 12 bases sitting between them. CDR3 in amino acids: CATSRSGRDSNQPQHF. The CDR3 DNA follows: TGTGCCACCAGCAGGTCGGGACGGGATAGCAATCAGCCCCAGCATTTT.

This clonotype showed up many times. V usage is TRBV29-1 and J usage is TRBJ1-2; D might be TRBD1 (5 bases). CDR1 is SQVTM, CDR2 ANQGSEA, per germline. This CDR3 comprises 13 residues. The ends were cut back, 7 bases at V and 4 bases at J, with 16 bases in the middle. The CDR3 DNA sequence: TGCAGCGCCACAGGTCGCGGGGGCTATGGCTACACCTTC. It encodes CSATGRGGYGYTF.

The chain uses TRBV6-1 and TRBJ1-2, with D unclear. The germline gives CDR1 MNHNS, CDR2 SASEGT. The CDR3 is 14 residues long. V was clipped by 5 bases and J by 6 bases, with 16 bases between them. Here the CDR3 DNA reads TGTGCCAGCAGTCCCCCTGGCGTGATTAATGGCTACACCTTC. Translated, it gives CASSPPGVINGYTF.

In nucleotides, the CDR3 is TGCAGCGTCTCCGGAAGGACTGGAAACACCATATATTTT. Its protein is CSVSGRTGNTIYF. The chain is built from TRBV29-1 and TRBJ1-3; D gene uncertain. Germline CDR1 reads SQVTM; CDR2 reads ANQGSEA. The CDR3 has 13 residues. Trimming cost V 6 bases and J 2 bases, with 11 bases left between them. The full variable domain, with the rest looked up from reference TRBV29-1 and TRBJ1-3, is SAVISQKPSRDICQRGTSLTIQCQVDSQVTMMFWYRQQPGQSLTLIATANQGSEATYESGFVIDKFPISRPNLTFSTLTVSNMSPEDSSIYLCSVSGRTGNTIYFGEGSWLTVV.

This clonotype has only a few counts. The V gene is TRBV4-2, the J gene TRBJ1-1; D not certain. Trimming cost V 1 base and J 1 base, with 10 bases left between them. CDR3 size: 15 residues. Germline assignment: CDR1 LGHNA and CDR2 YNFKEQ. For the CDR3, the DNA is TGTGCCAGCAGCCAAGGGAGGGCCGAGAACACTGAAGCTTTCTTT. Its protein product is CASSQGRAENTEAFF.

V and J are TRBV10-3 and TRBJ2-2, with TRBD2 matching 9 bases. CDR1 is ENHRY, CDR2 SYGVKD, per germline. Trimming took 7 bases from V and 0 from J; bases not matched to a gene: 3. This CDR3 has 15 residues. The CDR3 region has the DNA TGTGCCATCACTAGCGGGGTTTCGAACACCGGGGAGCTGTTTTTT. Translation gives CAITSGVSNTGELFF.

This clonotype came up a few times. The V and J genes are TRBV6-5 and TRBJ2-2, with D possibly TRBD2 on 6 matching bases. CDR3 length equals 17 residues. The germline V gene has CDR1 MNHEY and CDR2 SVGAGI. Trimming took off 1 base at V and 1 base at J, with 13 bases between the two ends. The CDR3 DNA reads TGTGCCAGCAGTTACTGGCGGGGTAGAGGGAACACCGGGGAGCTGTTTTTT. Amino acid sequence: CASSYWRGRGNTGELFF.

V gene TRBV7-2 combines with J gene TRBJ2-1; 7 nucleotides align to TRBD1. The CDR3 length is 17 residues. V shed 5 bases and J 0 bases; nucleotides not matched to a gene: 10. The V gene's germline CDR1 is SGHTA and CDR2 FQGNSA. The CDR3 here is CASSVIQGIGSYNEQFF. DNA for the CDR3: TGTGCCAGCAGCGTAATACAGGGGATTGGCTCCTACAATGAGCAGTTCTTC.

The table lists this clonotype with many counts. The chain is built from TRBV12-3 or TRBV12-4 and TRBJ2-2, with D possibly being TRBD2 (6 bases). Deletions cut 1 base from V and 4 bases from J, with 13 bases between. This CDR3 has 16 residues. In DNA form, the CDR3 reads TGTGCCAGCAGTTTAGGGAGGGCGTCAGGCACCGGGGAGCTGTTTTTT. It specifies CASSLGRASGTGELFF.

A few counts support this clonotype. The rearrangement joins TRBV7-9 to TRBJ2-3; D gene unclear. Trimming took 0 bases from V and 3 from J, leaving 16 bases between them. The CDR3 loop spans 17 amino acids. Germline V gives CDR1 SEHNR, CDR2 FQNEAQ (reference sequence). The CDR3 protein is CASSLATRHVPTDTQYF. CDR3 DNA sequence: TGTGCCAGCAGCTTAGCAACGCGACACGTCCCAACAGATACGCAGTATTTT. Looking up the rest from reference TRBV7-9 and TRBJ2-3 gives the full variable domain: DTGVSQNPRHKITKRGQNVTFRCDPISEHNRLYWYRQTLGQGPEFLTYFQNEAQLEKSRLLSDRFSAERPKGSFSTLEIQRTEQGDSAMYLCASSLATRHVPTDTQYFGPGTRLTVL.

This chain joins TRBV11-1 and TRBJ2-7; a weak D match, TRBD1 (5 bases). Germline values: CDR1 SGHAT, CDR2 FQDESV (reference sequence). The length of the CDR3 is 12 residues. V dropped 10 bases and J dropped 7 bases, with 17 bases sitting between them. In nucleotides, the CDR3 is TGTGCCACCGATTCTCCCGCAGGGGAGCAGTACTTC. The encoded protein is CATDSPAGEQYF. Together with reference TRBV11-1 and TRBJ2-7, the CDR3 gives the full variable domain: EAEVAQSPRYKITEKSQAVAFWCDPISGHATLYWYRQILGQGPELLVQFQDESVVDDSQLPKDRFSAERLKGVDSTLKIQPAELGDSAMYLCATDSPAGEQYFGPGTRLTVT.

The chain combines TRBV20-1 with TRBJ2-7; 7 nucleotides align to TRBD1. The V and J ends lost 0 bases and 1 base, in that order; junction bases with no gene match: 9. The CDR3 is 16 amino acids. The germline CDR1 and CDR2 sequences are DFQATT and SNEGSKA (reference sequence). CDR3: CSARDIEGARSYEQYF. The CDR3 DNA reads as TGCAGTGCTAGAGATATTGAGGGGGCTAGGTCCTACGAGCAGTACTTC.

DNA of the CDR3: TGCAGTGCGCCTGTATTCAGGAACCCCATCCTCACAGATACGCAGTATTTT. Protein product: CSAPVFRNPILTDTQYF. The chain joins TRBV20-1 to TRBJ2-3; D is ambiguous. V lost 6 bases and J 2 bases, leaving 24 bases between the germline ends. The germline gives CDR1 DFQATT, CDR2 SNEGSKA (reference sequence). The length of the CDR3 is 17 residues.

This clonotype was found a few times. The chain combines TRBV5-6 with TRBJ2-5, with a weak D call TRBD2 (6 bases). Germline CDR1 SGHDT, CDR2 YYEEEE. Trimming took 0 bases from V and 3 from J, leaving 18 bases between them. This CDR3 spans 17 amino acids. The CDR3 region has the DNA TGTGCCAGCAGCTTGGCCGTCGGGAGTGAGTTAAAAGAGACCCAGTACTTC. Protein sequence: CASSLAVGSELKETQYF.

This chain links TRBV27 with TRBJ2-2; D gene uncertain. Between the trimmed V and J ends, which lost 2 bases and 3 bases, there was a span of 7 bases. Germline CDR1 reads MNHEY; CDR2 reads SMNVEV (reference sequence). The CDR3 has 14 residues. The CDR3 coding sequence is TGTGCCAGCAGTTTAGGGTACTACACCGGGGAGCTGTTTTTT. This encodes CASSLGYYTGELFF.

The chain joins TRBV19 to TRBJ1-5; TRBD1 aligns across 7 bases. With 3 bases clipped from V and 3 bases from J, the junction kept 8 bases outside the gene matches. Looked up from germline, CDR1 is LNHDA and CDR2 is SQIVND (reference sequence). The CDR3 covers 16 residues. CDR3 DNA sequence: TGTGCCAGTAGTATCCAAACGGGACAGTTCAATCAGCCCCAGCATTTT. This gives the protein CASSIQTGQFNQPQHF.

V usage is TRBV7-9 and J usage is TRBJ2-7; TRBD1 agrees at 9 bases. This CDR3 is 17 amino acids long. J lost 3 bases, V lost 1 base, and 10 bases had no gene match. Germline CDR1 SEHNR, CDR2 FQNEAQ (reference sequence). The CDR3 loop reads CASSLGGVGTGIYEQYF. CDR3 nucleotide sequence: TGTGCCAGCAGCTTAGGAGGCGTCGGGACAGGGATCTACGAGCAGTACTTC.

V usage is TRBV28 and J usage is TRBJ1-2; 7 positions match TRBD1. The CDR3 consists of 15 residues. Trimming removed 2 bases from V and 3 bases from J; junction bases left unmatched: 6. Germline V gene lookup returns CDR1 MDHEN and CDR2 SYDVKM. The CDR3 loop reads CASSLQRGHHYGYTF. The CDR3 DNA follows: TGTGCCAGCAGTTTACAAAGGGGGCACCACTATGGCTACACCTTC.

This clonotype has only a few counts. V and J are TRBV25-1 and TRBJ2-7; D not resolved. V lost 1 base and J lost 9, with 16 bases in between. The CDR3 is 14 amino acids. The germline gives CDR1 MGHDK, CDR2 SYGVNS. CDR3 DNA: TGTGCCAGCAGTGAATCAGACACCTTACGAGTGCAGTACTTC. It is translated as CASSESDTLRVQYF.